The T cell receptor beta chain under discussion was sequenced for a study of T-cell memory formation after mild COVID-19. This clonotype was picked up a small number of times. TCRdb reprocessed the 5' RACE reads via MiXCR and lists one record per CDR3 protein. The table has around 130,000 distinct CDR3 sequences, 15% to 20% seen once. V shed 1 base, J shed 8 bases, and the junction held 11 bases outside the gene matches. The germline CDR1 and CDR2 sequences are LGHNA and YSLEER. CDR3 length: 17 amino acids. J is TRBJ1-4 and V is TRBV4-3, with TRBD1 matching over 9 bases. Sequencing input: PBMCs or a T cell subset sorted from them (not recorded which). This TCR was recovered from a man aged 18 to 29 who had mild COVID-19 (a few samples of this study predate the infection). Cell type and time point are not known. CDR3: CASSQVPGQGRSEKLFF. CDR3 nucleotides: TGCGCCAGCAGCCAAGTCCCGGGACAGGGAAGGAGCGAAAAACTGTTTTTT.